These T cell receptor beta chains were read from a single sample in a study of cytomegalovirus exposure and HLA in healthy donors. Some clones are missing from TCRdb's copy, which holds only in-frame ones; the method was immunoSEQ multiplex PCR. The sample lists fewer than 200,000 clones; 80% were seen once. The sequencing input was PBMCs. Source of these receptors: a man aged 25 to 40 in good health and CMV-seronegative. The CDR3 runs from the conserved cysteine through the conserved F or W. A D gene is named only where the DNA matches it firmly. The listing skips clone size in some rows; elsewhere it reads once, few, many or a size class.

NA,TRBV5-1,TRBJ1-1,NA,CASSLDPGTEAFF,TGCGCCAGCAGTTTGGACCCGGGCACTGAAGCTTTCTTT
NA,TRBV29-1,TRBJ2-7,few,CSVEVGATGHEQYF,TGCAGCGTTGAGGTGGGGGCGACAGGTCACGAGCAGTACTTC
NA,TRBV7-9,TRBJ1-5,NA,CSSSLATGTSNQPQHF,TGTTCCAGCAGCTTAGCGACGGGGACAAGCAATCAGCCCCAGCATTTT
NA,TRBV11-2,TRBJ1-4,once,CASSFLGAANEKLFF,TGTGCCAGCAGCTTTCTAGGGGCAGCTAATGAAAAACTGTTTTTT
NA,TRBV14,TRBJ2-7,NA,CASSQVGGGAYEQYF,TGTGCCAGCAGCCAAGTAGGAGGGGGCGCCTACGAGCAGTACTTC
NA,TRBV5-4,TRBJ1-2,NA,CASSPRDKGVNYGYTF,TGTGCCAGCAGCCCCCGGGACAAAGGGGTGAACTATGGCTACACCTTC
TRBD2,TRBV11-2,TRBJ2-7,NA,CASSSILAGGPQF,TGTGCCAGCAGCTCTATACTAGCGGGAGGGCCTCAGTTT
NA,TRBV7-2,TRBJ2-7,NA,CASSLALGDSSYEQYF,TGTGCCAGCAGCTTAGCCCTAGGAGACAGCTCCTACGAGCAGTACTTC
NA,TRBV27,TRBJ2-1,NA,CASSSAGMNEQFF,TGTGCCAGCAGTTCGGCAGGGATGAATGAGCAGTTCTTC
TRBD1,TRBV12-5,TRBJ2-3,NA,CASGQGAGTDTQYF,TGTGCTAGTGGACAGGGGGCAGGCACAGATACGCAGTATTTT
TRBD1,TRBV11-1,TRBJ1-1,NA,CASSTRQGNTEAFF,TGTGCCAGCAGCACCAGACAGGGGAACACTGAAGCTTTCTTT
TRBD1,TRBV6-5,TRBJ2-7,NA,CASSYPRTGLGEQYF,TGTGCCAGCAGTTACCCGCGGACAGGGTTGGGCGAGCAGTACTTC
NA,TRBV7-3,TRBJ1-1,NA,CASSVNGGRLNTEAFF,TGTGCCAGCAGCGTTAACGGAGGACGGTTGAACACTGAAGCTTTCTTT
NA,TRBV7-7,TRBJ2-2,few,CASSLSQGGTGELFF,TGTGCTAGCAGCTTATCCCAGGGTGGCACCGGGGAGCTGTTTTTT
TRBD1,TRBV28,TRBJ2-7,NA,CASSLKDRGYEQYF,TGTGCCAGCAGTTTGAAAGACAGGGGATACGAGCAGTACTTC
NA,TRBV5-1,TRBJ2-1,few,CASSDGVSYNEQFF,TGCGCCAGCAGCGACGGGGTATCCTACAATGAGCAGTTCTTC
TRBD2,TRBV11-1,TRBJ2-7,NA,CASSPGLAEYEQYF,TGTGCCAGCAGCCCGGGACTAGCGGAATACGAGCAGTACTTC
TRBD2,TRBV11-2,TRBJ2-1,NA,CASSLGWVSGRMDNEQFF,TGTGCCAGCAGCTTAGGTTGGGTTAGCGGGAGAATGGACAATGAGCAGTTCTTC
TRBD1,TRBV30,TRBJ1-2,NA,CAWSVQQGADYGYTF,TGTGCCTGGAGTGTACAACAGGGGGCCGACTATGGCTACACCTTC
TRBD1,TRBV11-2,TRBJ2-2,NA,CASSLGGDRGRAGELFF,TGTGCCAGCAGCTTAGGGGGGGACAGGGGGCGGGCCGGGGAGCTGTTTTTT
NA,TRBV7-7,TRBJ2-5,NA,CASTPWSGGGETQYF,TGTGCTAGCACCCCCTGGTCCGGAGGAGGAGAGACCCAGTACTTC
TRBD2,TRBV4-1,TRBJ2-1,once,CASSRSGREEQFF,TGCGCCAGCAGCCGTAGCGGGAGAGAAGAGCAGTTCTTC
TRBD1,TRBV7-9,TRBJ2-1,few,CASSFGQEVSEQFF,TGTGCCAGCAGCTTCGGACAGGAGGTAAGTGAGCAGTTCTTC
TRBD1,TRBV6-1,TRBJ2-5,NA,CASSSTDRGQETQYF,TGTGCCAGCAGTTCTACGGACAGGGGACAAGAGACCCAGTACTTC
NA,TRBV6-5,TRBJ2-5,NA,CASSLQGETQYF,TGTGCCAGCAGTCTTCAGGGTGAGACCCAGTACTTC
NA,TRBV30,TRBJ1-3,few,CAWSPVAGLSGNTIYF,TGTGCCTGGAGTCCGGTGGCGGGCCTCTCTGGAAACACCATATATTTT
TRBD1,TRBV7-9,TRBJ1-3,NA,CASSSTGDQGNTIYF,TGTGCCAGCAGCTCGACAGGGGATCAGGGAAACACCATATATTTT
TRBD1,TRBV5-1,TRBJ2-3,few,CASSHGQGVLGGDTQYF,TGCGCCAGCAGTCACGGACAGGGGGTGTTAGGGGGAGATACGCAGTATTTT
NA,TRBV5-4,TRBJ2-2,once,CASSGEAERVTGELFF,TGTGCCAGCTCTGGTGAGGCCGAGCGGGTGACCGGGGAGCTGTTTTTT
TRBD1,TRBV29-1,TRBJ2-7,NA,CSVVRDRGHEQYF,TGCAGCGTTGTGAGGGACAGGGGACACGAGCAGTACTTC
TRBD1,TRBV28,TRBJ1-1,NA,CASSFVTQGDTEAFF,TGTGCCAGCAGTTTTGTCACACAGGGGGACACTGAAGCTTTCTTT
NA,TRBV11-2,TRBJ1-4,NA,CASSLTTATNEKLFF,TGTGCCAGCAGCTTGACGACAGCAACTAATGAAAAACTGTTTTTT
TRBD2,TRBV2,TRBJ2-2,NA,CASWGLANTGELFF,TGTGCCAGCTGGGGACTAGCGAACACCGGGGAGCTGTTTTTT
NA,TRBV5-6,TRBJ2-7,NA,CASSTGSLSYEQYF,TGTGCCAGCAGCACCGGGAGCCTCTCCTACGAGCAGTACTTC
TRBD1,TRBV28,TRBJ1-5,NA,CASRTTGGGNQPQHF,TGTGCCAGCAGGACGACAGGGGGAGGCAATCAGCCCCAGCATTTT